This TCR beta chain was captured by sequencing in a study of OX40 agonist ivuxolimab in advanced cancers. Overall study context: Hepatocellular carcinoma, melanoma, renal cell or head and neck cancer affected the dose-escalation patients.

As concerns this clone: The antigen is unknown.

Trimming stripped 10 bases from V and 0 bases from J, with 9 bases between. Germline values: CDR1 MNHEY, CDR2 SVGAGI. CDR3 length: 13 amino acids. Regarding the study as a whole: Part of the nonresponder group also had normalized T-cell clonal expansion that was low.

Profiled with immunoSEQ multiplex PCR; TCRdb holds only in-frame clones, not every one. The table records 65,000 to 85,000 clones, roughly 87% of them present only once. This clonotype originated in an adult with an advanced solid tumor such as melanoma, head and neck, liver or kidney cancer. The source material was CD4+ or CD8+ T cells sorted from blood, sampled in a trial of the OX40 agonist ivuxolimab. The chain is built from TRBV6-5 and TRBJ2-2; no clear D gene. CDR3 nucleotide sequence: TGTGCCACCGTATACTCGAACACCGGGGAGCTGTTTTTT. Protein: CATVYSNTGELFF.